A single sample is the source of the 12 T cell receptor beta chains below, sequenced in a study of T cell repertoires in cytomegalovirus infection. TCRdb ran MiXCR on the reads and lists one entry per CDR3 protein. The table lists some 220,000 distinct CDR3 sequences, approximately 13% of them singletons. Sequencing was performed on PBMCs. These receptor sequences come from a human donor in good health (CMV status not recorded). Some clones in this sample may be carry-over from other donors' samples.

The chain employs TRBV29-1 and TRBJ1-4; no firm D call. Trimming stripped 4 bases from V and 5 bases from J, with 8 bases between. The CDR3 sequence is 12 residues long. In germline, CDR1 is SQVTM, CDR2 ANQGSEA. The DNA of the CDR3 is TGCAGCGTTGTCGTAGCGAATGAAAAACTGTTTTTT. It is translated as CSVVVANEKLFF.

The chain uses TRBV19 and TRBJ2-7; possibly TRBD2 for D (6 bases). The CDR3 extends over 15 amino acids. The V gene's germline CDR1 is LNHDA and CDR2 SQIVND (reference sequence). V was clipped by 1 base and J by 2 bases, with 12 bases between them. The CDR3 coding sequence is TGTGCCAGTAGTATAGGGACTACGGACACCTACGAGCAGTACTTC. As protein: CASSIGTTDTYEQYF.

In this sample, this clonotype turned up many times. J is TRBJ2-1 and V is TRBV30, with 7 bases matching TRBD2. Trimming removed 0 bases from V and 4 bases from J; junction bases left unmatched: 9. The germline V gene encodes CDR1 GTSNPN and CDR2 SVGIG (reference sequence). The CDR3 contains 16 residues. The CDR3 coding sequence is TGTGCCTGGAGTGTACCGGTGGGACTACCATACAATGAGCAGTTCTTC. Amino acids: CAWSVPVGLPYNEQFF.

This clonotype occurred many times. The chain carries TRBV2 and TRBJ2-2; possibly TRBD2 for D (6 bases). The CDR3 extends over 16 amino acids. Germline V lookup: CDR1 SNHLY, CDR2 FYNNEI. The V gene lost 2 bases and the J gene lost 7 bases, with 17 bases spanning the gap. The CDR3 loop is CASSELAQGLNGELFF. Here the CDR3 DNA reads TGTGCCAGCAGTGAATTAGCTCAGGGACTCAACGGGGAGCTGTTTTTT.

This clonotype has a handful of counts. V and J are TRBV19 and TRBJ1-5, with TRBD1 matching over 10 bases. The CDR3 contains 13 residues. V lost 8 bases and J lost 6; bases outside the gene matches: 4. Looked up from germline, CDR1 is LNHDA and CDR2 is SQIVND (reference sequence). The CDR3 is CASGTGVPQPQHF. CDR3 DNA: TGTGCCAGTGGGACAGGGGTTCCTCAGCCCCAGCATTTT.

In its sample, this clonotype was seen a few times. The CDR3 here is CASSQGAGAGTDTQYF. CDR3 DNA sequence: TGTGCCAGCAGCCAAGGGGCGGGAGCGGGCACAGATACGCAGTATTTT. J is TRBJ2-3 and V is TRBV3-1; 7 bases are shared with TRBD2. Looked up from germline, CDR1 is LGHDT and CDR2 is YNNKEL (reference sequence). The CDR3 runs to 16 residues. Trimming cost V 1 base and J 1 base; bases outside gene matches: 5.

The chain uses TRBV29-1 and TRBJ1-5; weak D call: TRBD1 (5 bases). Trimming pared 6 bases from V and 9 bases from J, leaving 15 bases between. Germline lookup yields CDR1 SQVTM and CDR2 ANQGSEA. The CDR3 spans 12 residues. The CDR3 sequence is CSVSREGMPQHF. The CDR3 DNA follows: TGCAGCGTGTCGAGGGAGGGGATGCCCCAGCATTTT.

This clonotype has ten or more counts. V usage is TRBV5-1 and J usage is TRBJ1-3, with TRBD1 as a possible D gene (6 bases). The V end lost 0 bases, the J end lost 2 bases, and 12 bases lay between the germline ends. Germline lookup yields CDR1 SGHRS and CDR2 YFSETQ. The CDR3 length is 16 residues. The CDR3 protein is CASSLEAGAAGNTIYF. The CDR3 coding sequence is TGCGCCAGCAGCTTGGAAGCGGGGGCGGCTGGAAACACCATATATTTT. Complete variable domain (other parts from reference TRBV5-1 and TRBJ1-3): KAGVTQTPRYLIKTRGQQVTLSCSPISGHRSVSWYQQTPGQGLQFLFEYFSETQRNKGNFPGRFSGRQFSNSRSEMNVSTLELGDSALYLCASSLEAGAAGNTIYFGEGSWLTVV.

This clonotype was counted a few times. The V and J genes are TRBV19 and TRBJ2-1; a weak D match, TRBD2 (6 bases). CDR3 length equals 15 residues. V gave up 4 bases and J gave up 5 bases, with 15 bases separating them. Germline CDR1 is LNHDA and CDR2 is SQIVND (reference sequence). CDR3 loop: CASSRRGHDNNEQFF. CDR3 coding DNA: TGTGCCAGTAGTAGGAGGGGCCATGATAACAATGAGCAGTTCTTC.

This clonotype was seen a few times. V usage is TRBV12-3 or TRBV12-4 and J usage is TRBJ1-2; D is undetermined. CDR3 length: 14 residues. Deletions cut 5 bases from V and 0 bases from J, with 10 bases between. The CDR3 bases are TGTGCCAGCAGTCCCAAGACGGCTAACTATGGCTACACCTTC. This gives the protein CASSPKTANYGYTF.

This clonotype was counted at least ten times. V is TRBV12-3 or TRBV12-4 and J is TRBJ1-3; D is possibly TRBD1 (5 bases). This CDR3 is 13 amino acids long. V lost 5 bases and J lost 4, with 9 bases in between. The CDR3 protein is CASSRGDGNTIYF. The CDR3 bases are TGTGCCAGCAGTAGGGGAGACGGAAACACCATATATTTT.

This clonotype was counted many times. The V gene is TRBV10-3, the J gene TRBJ2-1; D possibly uses TRBD1 or TRBD2 (5 bases each). The V end lost 7 bases, the J end lost 3 bases, and 13 bases lay between the germline ends. Germline V lookup: CDR1 ENHRY, CDR2 SYGVKD. CDR3 length: 14 residues. The CDR3 coding sequence is TGTGCCATCATCGGGGAAGGGGACTACAATGAGCAGTTCTTC. Its translation: CAIIGEGDYNEQFF.